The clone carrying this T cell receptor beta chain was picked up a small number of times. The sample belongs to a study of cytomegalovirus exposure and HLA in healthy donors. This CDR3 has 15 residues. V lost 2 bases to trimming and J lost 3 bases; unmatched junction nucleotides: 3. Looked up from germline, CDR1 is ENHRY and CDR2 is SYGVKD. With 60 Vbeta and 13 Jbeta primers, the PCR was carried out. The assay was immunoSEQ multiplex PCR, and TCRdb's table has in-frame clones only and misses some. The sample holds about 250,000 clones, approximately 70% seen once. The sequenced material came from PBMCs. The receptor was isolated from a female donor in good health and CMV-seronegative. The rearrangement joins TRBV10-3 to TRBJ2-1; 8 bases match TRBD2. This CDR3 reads CAISEPGGDYNEQFF. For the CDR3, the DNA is TGTGCCATCAGTGAGCCGGGGGGGGACTACAATGAGCAGTTCTTC.